The clone carrying this T cell receptor (beta chain) was found once. Its antigen is not known. Generated by immunoSEQ multiplex PCR, the TCRdb table keeps only in-frame clones and is missing some. Of about 140,000 clones detected, 80% to 95% appear once; the ten largest clones hold about 5.5%. This record comes from a study of T cell responses to AZD1222 COVID-19 vaccine. Study results and caveats: Donor demographics were predominantly white British with a female majority; clonal diversity may be underestimated.

The sequence derives from an adult in good health. The material was peripheral blood, obtained on day 0 of AZD1222 vaccination.

The CDR3 sequence is CASTLKAGGNYGYTF. CDR3 sequence (DNA): TGTGCCAGCACCCTAAAGGCAGGGGGCAACTATGGCTACACCTTC. This chain joins TRBV3-1 (or the pseudogene TRBV3-2) and TRBJ1-2, with 8 bases fitting TRBD1. Per germline, CDR1 LGHDT and CDR2 YNNKEL (reference sequence). CDR3 length: 15 residues. J was trimmed by 2 bases and V by 7 bases; bases with no gene match: 9.